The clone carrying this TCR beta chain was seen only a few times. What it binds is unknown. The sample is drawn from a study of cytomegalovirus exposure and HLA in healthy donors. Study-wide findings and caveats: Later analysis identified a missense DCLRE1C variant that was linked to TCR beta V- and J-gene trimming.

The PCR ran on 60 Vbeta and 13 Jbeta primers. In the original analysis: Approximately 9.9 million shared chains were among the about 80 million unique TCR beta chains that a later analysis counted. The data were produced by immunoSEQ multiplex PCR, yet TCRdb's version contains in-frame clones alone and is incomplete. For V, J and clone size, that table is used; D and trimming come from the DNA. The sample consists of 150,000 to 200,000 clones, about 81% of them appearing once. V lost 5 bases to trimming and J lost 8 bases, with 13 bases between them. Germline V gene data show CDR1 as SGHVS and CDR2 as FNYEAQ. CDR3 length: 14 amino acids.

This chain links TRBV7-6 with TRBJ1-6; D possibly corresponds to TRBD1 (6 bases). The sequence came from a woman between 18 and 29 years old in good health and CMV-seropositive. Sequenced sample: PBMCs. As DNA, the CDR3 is TGTGCCAGCAGCCCTAGGACAGTAGATTCACCCCTCCACTTT. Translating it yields CASSPRTVDSPLHF.